This TCR beta chain is drawn from a study of blood T cells in healthy people across ages. The wider study: Every two T cells gave about one barcoded beta molecule via template switching. The study, taken as a whole, reports: Roughly linearly, TCR beta diversity per million T cells fell as age increased. More naive CD4+ cells and higher diversity marked long-lived donors relative to aged donors.

Primers used in a second PCR of about 6 to 11 cycles were a sample-barcoded 5' primer and a J-beta primer mix. Tagging of each cDNA molecule was performed by a template-switch adaptor with 12 random nucleotides. TCRdb passed the 5' RACE reads through MiXCR, listing each CDR3 protein once. The sample lists 600,000 to 1,000,000 distinct CDR3 sequences; 20% to 25% were seen once. Trimming removed 4 bases from V and 0 bases from J, with 10 bases in between. The CDR3 runs 14 residues. CDR1 is MDHEN and CDR2 is SYDVKM in the germline V gene. Of note for this clonotype: Antigen unknown.

These same data were also listed under a study on T cells of mothers and their children.

This TCR derives from a boy aged 10-17 years in good health. V usage is TRBV28 and J usage is TRBJ2-7; D not certain. Input material: blood. The CDR3 DNA sequence: TGTGCCAGCAGTTCCCTCGCTACCTCCTACGAGCAGTACTTC. Translated, it gives CASSSLATSYEQYF.